This TCR beta chain is drawn from a study of cytomegalovirus exposure and HLA in healthy donors. Germline-derived CDR1 and CDR2 are WNHNN and SYGVQD (reference sequence). There are 13 residues in the CDR3. V lost 7 bases to trimming and J lost 0 bases, with 9 bases between them. This clone occurred a few times. Researchers ran the PCR with 60 Vbeta and 13 Jbeta primers. Sequenced by immunoSEQ multiplex PCR; TCRdb stores in-frame clones only, minus some. The sample carries about 150,000 clones, 75% to 90% recorded once. The sequenced sample was PBMCs. This chain connects TRBV10-1 to TRBJ1-1; D unclear. The TCR comes from a man aged 25-45 years in good health and CMV-seropositive. The CDR3 DNA reads TGCGCCAGCATGCCAGGAATGAACACTGAAGCTTTCTTT. Amino acids: CASMPGMNTEAFF.